This TCR beta chain is from a study of blood T cell repertoires in COVID-19. Study information: Donors in the United States, Italy and Spain gave samples during acute or convalescent COVID-19.

Under the authors' procedure: Nucleated cell counts were estimated from reference gene primer amplification. Sequencing was performed with immunoSEQ multiplex PCR; in TCRdb, only in-frame clones are kept and a portion is missing. V and J calls and clone size come straight from that table; D and trimming were deduced from the DNA. The sample holds 150,000 or so clones; around 83% are singletons and the top ten take 7.2%. Deletions cut 3 bases from V and 0 bases from J, with 9 bases between. This CDR3 is 14 amino acids long. CDR1 and CDR2 (germline): MNHNS, SASEGT. The origin of this receptor is a woman aged 45-65 years in a cohort sampled during active or convalescent COVID-19. This chain joins TRBV6-1 and TRBJ2-7; a weak D match, TRBD1 (6 bases). The sequenced material came from peripheral blood. CDR3 amino acids: CASSENRVSYEQYF. Written as DNA, the CDR3 is TGTGCCAGCAGTGAGAACAGGGTCTCCTACGAGCAGTACTTC.